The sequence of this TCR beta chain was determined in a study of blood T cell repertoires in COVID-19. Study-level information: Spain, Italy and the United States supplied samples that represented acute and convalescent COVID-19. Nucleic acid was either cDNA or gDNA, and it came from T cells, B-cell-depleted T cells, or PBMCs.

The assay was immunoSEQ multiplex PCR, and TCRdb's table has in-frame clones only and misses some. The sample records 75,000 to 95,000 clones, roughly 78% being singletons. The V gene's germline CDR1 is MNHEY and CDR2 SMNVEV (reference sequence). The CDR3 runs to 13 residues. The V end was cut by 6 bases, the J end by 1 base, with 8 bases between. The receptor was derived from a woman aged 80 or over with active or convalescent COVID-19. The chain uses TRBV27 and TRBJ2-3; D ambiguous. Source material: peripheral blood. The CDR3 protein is CASRPTGTDTQYF. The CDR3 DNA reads TGTGCCAGCAGGCCGACTGGCACAGATACGCAGTATTTT.